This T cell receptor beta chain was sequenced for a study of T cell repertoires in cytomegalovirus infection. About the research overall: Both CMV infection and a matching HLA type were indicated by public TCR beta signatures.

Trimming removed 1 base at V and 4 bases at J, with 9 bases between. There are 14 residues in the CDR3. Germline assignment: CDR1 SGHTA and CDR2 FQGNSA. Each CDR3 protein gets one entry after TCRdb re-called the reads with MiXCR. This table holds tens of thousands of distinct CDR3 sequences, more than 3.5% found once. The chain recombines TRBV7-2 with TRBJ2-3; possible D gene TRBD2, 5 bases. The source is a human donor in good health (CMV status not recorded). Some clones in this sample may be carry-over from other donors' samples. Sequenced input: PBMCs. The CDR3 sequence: CASSLGLAADTQYF. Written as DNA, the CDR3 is TGTGCCAGCAGCTTAGGGCTAGCTGCAGATACGCAGTATTTT. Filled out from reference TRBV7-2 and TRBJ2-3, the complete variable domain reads GAGVSQSPSNKVTEKGKDVELRCDPISGHTALYWYRQSLGQGLEFLIYFQGNSAPDKSGLPSDRFSAERTGGSVSTLTIQRTQQEDSAVYLCASSLGLAADTQYFGPGTRLTVL.